This T cell receptor beta chain was captured by sequencing in a study of T cells in Graves' hyperthyroidism and ophthalmopathy. RNA transcripts yielded amplified TCR beta CDR3 regions. Initially, a first-round RT-PCR of the TCR CDR3 employed the HTBI primer set. TCRdb independently ran MiXCR on the multiplex PCR reads; one entry per CDR3 protein. Among hundreds of thousands of distinct CDR3 sequences, 20% to 25% were seen once, and the ten largest hold about 34%. This clonotype has ten or more counts. CDR1 and CDR2 from the germline V gene are SEHNR and FQNEAQ (reference sequence). V trimming: 7 bases; J trimming: 9 bases; junction bases outside the gene matches: 7. The length of the CDR3 is 14 residues.

The chain uses TRBV7-9 and TRBJ2-1; TRBD2 agrees at 12 bases. This TCR was sampled from a young man with Graves' ophthalmopathy. Sequencing input: blood. The CDR3 here is CASTRTSGVSEQFF. The CDR3 DNA sequence: TGTGCCAGCACTCGGACTAGCGGGGTCAGTGAGCAGTTCTTC.